This T cell receptor beta chain was recovered during a study of blood T cell repertoires in COVID-19 (dated by TCRdb to about 2020). About the study as a whole: Collaborator samples came from the United States, Italy and Spain and covered acute and convalescent phases of COVID-19. The samples were drawn from two sources: the first 160 participants of the ongoing ImmuneRACE study, and approximately 1,300 subjects contributed by 6 global collaborators. HLA class I and class II types, where available, came from metadata supplied by the sample provider rather than from assay-based typing. The sample metadata nearly always contained a de-identified subject ID, COVID-19 status, age in years and sex. The prospective study material was composed of cDNA or gDNA derived from T cells, B-cell-depleted T cells, or PBMCs. The repertoires were released in a freely available public database intended as a resource for research on the immune response to SARS-CoV-2. Deeply sampled blood TCRbeta repertoires from subjects exposed to, actively infected with, or recovered from COVID-19 were included in the dataset. On the study overall, not on this receptor specifically: The amount of clinical and demographic metadata varied by source and participant and was provided uncurated.

The collaborating institutions used their own protocols to collect whole blood in K2EDTA tubes. For TCRbeta analysis, collaborator samples were shipped as frozen whole blood, as isolated PBMCs, or as DNA extracted from either sample type. TCRbeta CDR3 regions were amplified from genomic DNA using the immunoSEQ Assay, a bias-controlled multiplex PCR. As for how the authors treated the data: Nucleated cell counts per sample were estimated from amplification of reference gene primers within the assay. To quantify the absolute abundance of each unique TCRbeta CDR3 rearrangement, sequence reads were collapsed and filtered. For each sample, productive Simpson clonality was calculated as the square root of Simpson's diversity index over productive rearrangements. Not all clones reach the TCRdb copy of this immuneACCESS table, which keeps in-frame sequences only. Checked studies attribute under half of the gap to unresolved V genes and leave the rest unexplained. The DNA gave D and trimming, while V, J and clone size come from that table. The sample contains about 200,000 clones, around nine tenths of them found a single time. The top ten constitute 1.5% to 2% of the sample.

V and J lose 0 bases and 5 bases, and a span of 8 bases separates them. CDR1 and CDR2, per the germline V gene, are SGHRS and YFSETQ. Counted from cysteine to phenylalanine, this CDR3 has 14 amino acids. The kept DNA is CDR3 alone, 42 bases in frame from the first base. As regards this clone: No antigen is known for it. Per-base quality was not reported, and no clone a single base away is much larger than it.

The sequenced material came from peripheral blood. This chain joins TRBV5-1 to TRBJ1-4; there is no confident call for the D gene. The receptor comes from a man aged 18 to 35 with active or convalescent COVID-19. CDR3 sequence: CASSLGNRNEKLFF. The DNA sequence follows: TGCGCCAGCAGCTTGGGAAATCGGAATGAAAAACTGTTTTTT. The variable domain in full, with residues beyond the CDR3 obtained from the reference TRBV5-1 and TRBJ1-4 genes, is KAGVTQTPRYLIKTRGQQVTLSCSPISGHRSVSWYQQTPGQGLQFLFEYFSETQRNKGNFPGRFSGRQFSNSRSEMNVSTLELGDSALYLCASSLGNRNEKLFFGSGTQLSVL.